This passage covers 4 T cell receptor beta chains from one sample sequenced in a study of Ad26.COV2.S vaccination and SARS-CoV-2 variants. The treatment denotes: some 19 received Ad26.COV2.S at low or high dose, single or two shots; a few received placebo; per-sample allocation not given. Vaccine and placebo recipients were sampled on day 63 after the first injection. This table comes from immunoSEQ multiplex PCR, and its TCRdb copy is limited to in-frame clones, with some not included. The sample carries roughly 400,000 clones, about 89% recorded once. The source was peripheral blood, collected in a trial of Ad26.COV2.S vaccine versus placebo. The receptors originated from a person aged 18-60 years who received the Ad26.COV2.S COVID-19 vaccine or a placebo.

The rearrangement joins TRBV7-5 to TRBJ2-1; the table calls TRBD2, which could not be checked here. TRBV7-5 is assigned pseudogene status. The CDR3 consists of 17 residues. CDR3 residues: CVRSFPISQSHYNEQFF. In nucleotides, the CDR3 is TGTGTCAGAAGCTTTCCTATCTCCCAATCCCACTACAATGAGCAGTTCTTC.

The chain is built from TRBV6-6 and TRBJ1-1; D gene unclear. This CDR3 has 15 amino acids. V lost 5 bases to trimming and J lost 0 bases, with 13 bases between them. CDR1 and CDR2 (germline): MNHNY, SVGAGI (reference sequence). CDR3 sequence reads: CASSLPGSVNTEAFF. The DNA for the CDR3 is TGTGCCAGCAGTCTCCCAGGATCGGTGAACACTGAAGCTTTCTTT.

V gene TRBV30 combines with J gene TRBJ2-2; TRBD2 agrees at 9 bases. This CDR3 region has 16 residues. Germline V gene data show CDR1 as GTSNPN and CDR2 as SVGIG (reference sequence). V was clipped by 7 bases and J by 5 bases; unmatched bases: 14. The CDR3 DNA reads TGTGCCTACACCAAGGTCTGGACTAGCGCGACCGGGGAGCTGTTTTTT. It encodes CAYTKVWTSATGELFF.

The J gene is TRBJ2-5, the V gene TRBV4-3; no definite D call. This CDR3 is 14 amino acids long. CDR1 is LGHNA, CDR2 YSLEER, per germline. The V gene lost 1 base and the J gene lost 1 base, with 7 bases spanning the gap. Here the CDR3 reads CASSQAVLQETQYF. CDR3 coding DNA: TGCGCCAGCAGCCAAGCGGTACTCCAAGAGACCCAGTACTTC.